This paragraph reports one T cell receptor (beta chain). The specificity of this receptor is unknown. Base-call qualities are not available, and no considerably larger clone is one nucleotide away. The CDR3 regions of human TCRbeta chains were analyzed by immunosequencing. The source study handled its data this way. TCRs in the repertoires were compared against a reference library of SARS-CoV-2-specific TCRs that had been generated with the MIRA antigen-specificity platform. Breadth was defined as the fraction of unique TCRs that were SARS-CoV-2-associated. Depth was defined as the fraction of total T cells that were SARS-CoV-2-associated. Using the MIRA data, each spike-specific TCR was assigned both to the spike region to which the TCR was reactive and to a CD4 or CD8 class. Log10-transformed breadth and depth values were compared by one-way ANOVA with Sidak's multiple comparisons tests. TCRdb limited this immuneACCESS table to in-frame rearrangements with V and J called. A share of clones is missing; checked studies link under half to unresolved V genes, and the rest is unexplained. Clone size and the V and J calls come from that table; the DNA yielded D and trimming. The sample contains about 42,000 clones, around 89% of them found a single time. The ten largest clones capture 20% to 25% of the sample.

The data were taken from a study of T cell responses to AZD1222 COVID-19 vaccine (dated by TCRdb to the early 2020s). Regarding the research as a whole: A total of approximately 240 trial participants underwent TCR sequencing, of whom roughly 210 had received two doses of AZD1222 and about 25 had received two doses of the MenACWY control vaccine. Enrollment into the trials was organized by age into subgroups of 18-55, 56-69 and 70-plus years, and those subgroups contained roughly 150, 30 and 60 TCR-sequenced participants, respectively. Points the paper makes about the study in general: Vaccine-associated CD4 TCRs spanned the whole spike protein, with dominant responses in regions 160-218 and 743-854. Epitopes outside the regions mutated in the B.1.351 and B.1.1.7 variants were reportedly recognized by nearly half of the unique spike-specific TCRs. In the small 56-69-year group, the increase in depth fell short of significance, most likely because of low power. Conclusions about previously exposed vaccinees are limited because only five or six AZD1222 recipients were SARS-CoV-2 seropositive at baseline. Because no day 14 peak-response samples were available, the repertoires could be characterized only after the peak T cell response. After two AZD1222 doses, both the breadth and the depth of spike-specific TCRs were significantly higher than at day 0 and than in MenACWY recipients. Most participants were white British and females outnumbered males, and the authors suggested that clonal diversity may have been underestimated.

The time point label on this specimen signifies: about 28 days (+/-7) after the second vaccine dose. AZD1222 recipients whose second dose came at about 4 weeks and those whose second dose came at about 12 weeks were combined into one group, since spike-specific TCR depth and breadth did not differ between the two schedules. Samples from vaccinated people were obtained from the UK trials COV001 and COV002, which included a single-blind randomized controlled phase 2/3 trial of AZD1222 (ChAdOx1 nCoV-19) in healthy adults. For TCRbeta chain sequencing, PBMC samples from trial participants were taken at day 0 and at day 28 after the second dose. In the germline V gene, CDR1 corresponds to LGHNT and CDR2 to FRNRAP. The CDR3 has 13 amino acids, counting the end cysteine and phenylalanine. Kept here is only the CDR3 DNA, which spans 39 bases and is read in frame from base 1. V and J are truncated by 6 bases and 0 bases respectively, leaving an intervening sequence of 8 bases.

The chain is encoded by TRBV12-5 joined to TRBJ1-1, with no D gene named confidently. The TCR was taken from an adult who received the AZD1222 COVID-19 vaccine. The input for sequencing was peripheral blood, taken 28 days after the second AZD1222 dose. The nucleotide sequence is TGTGCTAGTGGGATGGGGATGAACACTGAAGCTTTCTTT. This gives the protein CASGMGMNTEAFF.